This TCR beta chain was captured by sequencing in a study of blood T cell repertoires in COVID-19 (dated by TCRdb to between 2020 and 2021). Regarding the study in general: Collaborator samples came from the United States, Italy and Spain and covered acute and convalescent phases of COVID-19. The repertoires were released in a freely available public database meant as a resource for research on the immune response to SARS-CoV-2. Sample metadata almost always included a de-identified subject ID, COVID-19 status, age in years and sex. Where available, HLA class I and class II types were taken from metadata supplied by the sample provider and were not determined by assay-based typing. Subjects who had been exposed to COVID-19, were actively infected with it, or had recovered from it provided the deeply sampled blood TCRbeta repertoires that made up the dataset. The prospective study material was composed of cDNA or gDNA derived from T cells, B-cell-depleted T cells, or PBMCs. Samples were obtained from the ongoing ImmuneRACE study (first 160 participants) and from over 1,000 subjects provided by 6 global collaborators. What the research found in general, with its limitations: How much clinical and demographic metadata was included differed by source and by participant, and the metadata was provided uncurated.

Each collaborating institution followed its own protocols to collect whole blood in K2EDTA tubes. Collaborator samples were shipped for TCRbeta analysis as frozen whole blood, isolated PBMCs, or DNA extracted from either sample type. Trimming takes 5 bases from V and 6 bases from J, and the germline ends sit 14 bases apart. The CDR3 covers 15 residues, taking in both the cysteine and the phenylalanine. CDR3 DNA is the only sequence kept; it has 45 bases, read in frame from the first base. Reading the germline V gene gives CDR1 SGHTA and CDR2 FQGNSA. Regarding this clone: Its antigen specificity is not known. The sample holds no much larger clone one base away, and base qualities are not on file.

TCRbeta CDR3 regions were amplified from genomic DNA by means of the immunoSEQ Assay, a bias-controlled multiplex PCR. Per the original workflow: Within the assay, amplification of reference gene primers was used to estimate how many nucleated cells each sample contained. Sequence reads were collapsed and filtered to measure the absolute abundance of every unique TCRbeta CDR3 rearrangement. For each sample, productive Simpson clonality was calculated by taking the square root of Simpson's diversity index across productive rearrangements. What TCRdb holds here is the immuneACCESS table cut down to in-frame rearrangements. Part of the clones is not present; checked against another copy, under half of the missing clones reflect an unresolved V gene, and the others are unexplained. For V, J and clone size, that table is used; D and trimming come from the DNA. The sample table lists under 200,000 clones, about 87% of them with a count of one. Over 3.5% of the sample is held by the ten biggest clonotypes.

This TCR came from a man aged 18 to 30 with active or convalescent COVID-19. Recombination connected TRBV7-2 to TRBJ1-6; there is no confident call for the D gene. Sequencing input: peripheral blood. The CDR3 region reads CASSATLRGNSPLHF. In nucleotides, the sequence is TGTGCCAGCAGCGCAACCCTAAGAGGTAATTCACCCCTCCACTTT.